The 30 T cell receptor beta chains below come from one sample, sequenced in a study of vaccination effects on CD4 cells after COVID-19. The repertoire was sequenced with immunoSEQ multiplex PCR; TCRdb's copy has only in-frame clones and lacks some. There are over 20,000 clones in the sample; 73% occur only once, and 10% to 15% lies in the top ten. Sequencing was preceded by expansion of antigen-specific CD4+ T cells with viral peptide pools in the ViraFEST assay. Isolation of CD4+ T cells took place after ten to eleven days of culture. Antigens of these TCRs are unknown. The sample in question was CD4+ T cells from PBMCs cultured with HCoV-229E spike peptides, obtained before COVID-19 vaccination. The receptors here all came from a human donor who received a COVID-19 vaccine.

V usage is TRBV10-3 and J usage is TRBJ2-5, with D possibly called TRBD1 or TRBD2 (5 bases each). CDR1 and CDR2 (germline): ENHRY, SYGVKD. The CDR3 is 13 amino acids. Trimming took off 8 bases at V and 3 bases at J, with 13 bases between the two ends. The CDR3 is CAIGRGEEETQYF. The CDR3 nucleotides read TGTGCCATCGGCCGGGGCGAGGAAGAGACCCAGTACTTC.

The chain is built from TRBV5-8 and TRBJ2-1; D unresolved. Germline V gene lookup returns CDR1 SGHTS and CDR2 YDEGEE. This CDR3 comprises 16 residues. Trimming left V 4 bases short and J 2 bases short, with 16 bases between. DNA for the CDR3: TGTGCCAGCAGCGGCTCTAGGTTCCTGACCTACAATGAGCAGTTCTTC. Protein: CASSGSRFLTYNEQFF.

The V and J genes are TRBV24-1 and TRBJ2-5; TRBD1 matches 8 bases. After removal of 2 bases from V and 5 bases from J, the junction contained 6 bases not matched to a gene. This CDR3 comprises 15 residues. Germline V CDR1 and CDR2: KGHDR, SFDVKD. CDR3 amino acids: CATSDSTGGLETQYF. DNA of the CDR3: TGTGCCACCAGTGATTCCACAGGGGGACTCGAGACCCAGTACTTC.

The CDR3 DNA reads as TGTGCCAGCTCAAAGGGGGCGGTCCACCAAGAGACCCAGTACTTC. As protein: CASSKGAVHQETQYF. The chain carries TRBV27 and TRBJ2-5; 7 bases fit TRBD1. Germline V gives CDR1 MNHEY, CDR2 SMNVEV (reference sequence). The CDR3 runs 15 residues. J was trimmed by 0 bases and V by 8 bases; bases with no gene match: 9.

The chain is built from TRBV7-2 and TRBJ2-7; the D call may be TRBD1 or TRBD2 (5 bases each). Trimming removed 5 bases at V and 3 bases at J, with 17 bases between. From germline, CDR1 is SGHTA and CDR2 FQGNSA. This CDR3 is 15 amino acids long. The CDR3: CASSRNYRDDYEQYF. In DNA, the CDR3 is TGTGCCAGCAGCAGAAATTACCGGGACGACTACGAGCAGTACTTC.

The chain couples TRBV25-1 to TRBJ2-2; tentatively, D is TRBD2 (6 bases). The V and J ends lost 5 bases and 5 bases respectively, with 15 bases between them. This CDR3 has 15 residues. From germline, CDR1 is MGHDK and CDR2 SYGVNS. In DNA form, the CDR3 reads TGTGCCAGCAGTAACCCCGGGAGCCGAACCGGGGAGCTGTTTTTT. The encoded protein is CASSNPGSRTGELFF.

This clone occurred a few times. J is TRBJ1-2 and V is TRBV27; D uncertain. Germline CDR1 and CDR2: MNHEY and SMNVEV (reference sequence). Trimming removed 0 bases from V and 4 bases from J, with 9 bases in between. The CDR3 consists of 14 residues. CDR3 nucleotide sequence: TGTGCCAGCAGTTTATCCGGCAGCTCCTATGGCTACACCTTC. Translated: CASSLSGSSYGYTF.

The sample holds a few counts of this clone. The chain is built from TRBV20-1 and TRBJ1-4, with D unclear. The CDR3 sequence is 12 residues long. V shed 3 bases and J shed 8 bases, with 10 bases lying between them. Germline V gene data show CDR1 as DFQATT and CDR2 as SNEGSKA (reference sequence). The CDR3 DNA is TGCAGTGCTAGTTCTACAGACGAAAAACTGTTTTTT. Protein sequence: CSASSTDEKLFF.

The rearrangement joins TRBV27 to TRBJ1-2; TRBD1 aligns across 11 bases. This CDR3 has 16 amino acids. Germline V gene sequence: CDR1 MNHEY, CDR2 SMNVEV (reference sequence). V trimming: 5 bases; J trimming: 4 bases; junction bases outside the gene matches: 9. For the CDR3, the DNA is TGTGCCAGCAGTACTATACGGACAGGGGGCAGCTATGGCTACACCTTC. Translating gives CASSTIRTGGSYGYTF.

There are a few counts of this clone. The genes are TRBV5-6 and TRBJ1-5; D is possibly TRBD1 (6 bases). This CDR3 is 14 amino acids long. Germline lookup yields CDR1 SGHDT and CDR2 YYEEEE. V was clipped by 0 bases and J by 7 bases, with 11 bases between them. The CDR3 protein is CASSLVGGGQPQHF. The CDR3 nucleotides are TGTGCCAGCAGCTTGGTAGGGGGTGGACAGCCCCAGCATTTT.

The CDR3 DNA is TGTGCCAGCAGCACTCCCGGGACTAGCGGGGGCAGAGCAGATACGCAGTATTTT. Protein: CASSTPGTSGGRADTQYF. The chain has TRBV9 and TRBJ2-3; 14 positions match TRBD2. The CDR3 has 18 amino acids. The V segment lost 4 bases and the J segment 4 bases; nucleotides outside the gene matches: 11. CDR1 is SGDLS, CDR2 YYNGEE, per germline.

As concerns this clone: The same CDR3 is also encoded by other DNA sequences in this sample. The rearrangement joins TRBV19 to TRBJ2-7, with a tentative D call TRBD2 (6 bases). V was clipped by 5 bases and J by 0 bases, with 14 bases between them. In germline, CDR1 is LNHDA, CDR2 SQIVND (reference sequence). The CDR3 sequence is 15 residues long. CDR3 nucleotides: TGTGCCAGTAGTCCAGGGACTTCGGGCTCCTACGAGCAGTACTTC. Residues: CASSPGTSGSYEQYF. Using reference TRBV19 and TRBJ2-7 for the parts outside the CDR3, the full variable domain is DGGITQSPKYLFRKEGQNVTLSCEQNLNHDAMYWYRQDPGQGLRLIYYSQIVNDFQKGDIAEGYSVSREKKESFPLTVTSAQKNPTAFYLCASSPGTSGSYEQYFGPGTRLTVT.

The chain links TRBV10-1 to TRBJ1-5; D is uncertain. V lost 5 bases and J 3 bases, leaving 8 bases between the germline ends. CDR1 is WNHNN, CDR2 SYGVQD, per germline (reference sequence). The CDR3 runs to 13 residues. As DNA, the CDR3 is TGCGCCAGCAGTTCGGTGCTCAATCAGCCCCAGCATTTT. Protein product: CASSSVLNQPQHF.

This rearrangement joins TRBV30 to TRBJ1-5, with D possibly TRBD1 on 5 matching bases. This CDR3 is built from 16 residues. V gave up 2 bases and J gave up 9 bases, with 23 bases separating them. Germline-derived CDR1 and CDR2 are GTSNPN and SVGIG (reference sequence). The CDR3 spells CAWSRRDRPFPRPQHF. DNA for the CDR3: TGTGCCTGGAGTCGGAGAGACAGACCTTTTCCAAGGCCCCAGCATTTT. The whole variable domain, filled in from reference TRBV30 and TRBJ1-5, reads SQTIHQWPATLVQPVGSPLSLECTVEGTSNPNLYWYRQAAGRGLQLLFYSVGIGQISSEVPQNLSASRPQDRQFILSSKKLLLSDSGFYLCAWSRRDRPFPRPQHFGDGTRLSIL.

J is TRBJ2-1 and V is TRBV6-6, with D perhaps TRBD1 or TRBD2 (5 bases each). Per the germline V gene, CDR1 is MNHNY and CDR2 is SVGAGI (reference sequence). The CDR3 is 14 residues long. V lost 2 bases and J 5 bases, leaving 10 bases between the germline ends. The CDR3 reads CASSYGTSNNEQFF. DNA of the CDR3: TGTGCCAGCAGTTACGGGACGTCGAACAATGAGCAGTTCTTC.

This sequence joins TRBV6-5 and TRBJ1-2; tentative D call: TRBD1 (5 bases). Germline CDR1 and CDR2: MNHEY and SVGAGI. This CDR3 is built from 14 residues. V shed 7 bases and J shed 3 bases, with 15 bases lying between them. CDR3 sequence reads: CASTQGGGYYGYTF. CDR3 DNA: TGTGCCAGCACCCAGGGTGGTGGGTACTATGGCTACACCTTC.

J is TRBJ1-4 and V is TRBV5-4; no definite D call. This CDR3 is 15 amino acids long. Germline assignment: CDR1 SGHNT and CDR2 YYREEE (reference sequence). The V end was cut by 4 bases, the J end by 2 bases, with 12 bases between. The chain's CDR3 is CASSTLGGTNEKLFF. In DNA form, the CDR3 reads TGTGCCAGCAGCACCCTGGGTGGGACTAATGAAAAACTGTTTTTT.

The chain uses TRBV4-1 and TRBJ1-5; unclear D gene. Trimming took 6 bases from V and 1 from J, leaving 10 bases between them. Germline CDR1 and CDR2: MGHRA and YSYEKL. There are 14 residues in the CDR3. The CDR3 sequence is CASRNLGSNQPQHF. Written as DNA, the CDR3 is TGCGCCAGCAGAAATTTAGGGAGCAATCAGCCCCAGCATTTT.

This chain joins TRBV11-2 and TRBJ2-2; 7 bases are a match to TRBD1. The CDR3 totals 16 residues. Germline V gene lookup returns CDR1 SGHAT and CDR2 FQNNGV. J was trimmed by 6 bases and V by 6 bases; bases with no gene match: 13. CDR3 bases: TGTGCCAGCAGTCGTCGACAGGGCGGTTCACCCGGGGAGCTGTTTTTT. This sequence encodes CASSRRQGGSPGELFF.

This clone was counted a few times. The chain has TRBV10-3 and TRBJ2-2, with 9 bases fitting TRBD2. The J segment lost 1 base and the V segment lost 7 bases, leaving 7 bases of the junction unmatched. The CDR3 contains 16 residues. Germline V gene lookup returns CDR1 ENHRY and CDR2 SYGVKD. CDR3 in DNA: TGTGCCATCAACCCCGGGACTAGCCTGAACACCGGGGAGCTGTTTTTT. Amino acids: CAINPGTSLNTGELFF.

CDR3 loop: CASSSAGFSRNEQYF. The CDR3, as DNA: TGTGCCAGCAGCTCCGCGGGTTTTTCAAGAAACGAGCAGTACTTC. The rearrangement uses TRBV5-6 and TRBJ2-7; TRBD2 might be the D (5 bases). This CDR3 spans 15 amino acids. Germline loops: CDR1 SGHDT, CDR2 YYEEEE. Between the trimmed V and J ends, which lost 3 bases and 5 bases, there was a span of 18 bases.

The chain has TRBV9 and TRBJ2-1; D gene unclear. Germline-derived CDR1 and CDR2 are SGDLS and YYNGEE. Trimming left V 0 bases short and J 7 bases short, with 5 bases between. The CDR3 totals 12 residues. The CDR3 reads CASSVAQNEQFF. DNA of the CDR3: TGTGCCAGCAGCGTAGCCCAAAATGAGCAGTTCTTC.

The chain uses TRBV5-4 and TRBJ1-2; no definite D call. CDR1 is SGHNT and CDR2 is YYREEE in the germline V gene (reference sequence). The CDR3 has 13 residues. V lost 4 bases, J lost 5 bases, and 12 bases lay in between. CDR3 coding DNA: TGTGCCAGCAGCGCAACCCCAGGATATGGCTACACCTTC. Its translation: CASSATPGYGYTF.

The V gene is TRBV30, the J gene TRBJ2-2; D gene ambiguous. The CDR3 length is 10 residues. Germline V gives CDR1 GTSNPN, CDR2 SVGIG (reference sequence). Trimming removed 5 bases from V and 7 bases from J, with 5 bases in between. CDR3 sequence reads: CAWGFGELFF. The CDR3 nucleotides read TGTGCCTGGGGGTTCGGGGAGCTGTTTTTT.

In DNA, the CDR3 is TGCGCCAGCAGCTTGTTGACAGGGAGTTTGGCAGATACGCAGTATTTT. Translation gives CASSLLTGSLADTQYF. This chain joins TRBV5-1 and TRBJ2-3, with 7 bases aligning to TRBD1. J gave up 4 bases and V 1 base, and 9 bases lay outside the gene matches. Per the germline V gene, CDR1 is SGHRS and CDR2 is YFSETQ. The CDR3 length is 16 residues.

The gene calls are TRBV7-9 and TRBJ1-1; the D is unclear. The CDR3 is 14 residues long. The V end lost 2 bases, the J end lost 2 bases, and 9 bases lay between the germline ends. Germline-derived CDR1 and CDR2 are SEHNR and FQNEAQ (reference sequence). The CDR3 spells CASSLRAGNTEAFF. The CDR3 DNA follows: TGTGCCAGCAGCTTAAGGGCAGGCAACACTGAAGCTTTCTTT.

The chain has TRBV27 and TRBJ2-3; TRBD1 matches at 7 bases. The CDR3 extends over 14 amino acids. The germline V gene has CDR1 MNHEY and CDR2 SMNVEV (reference sequence). The J segment lost 2 bases and the V segment lost 6 bases, leaving 5 bases of the junction unmatched. CDR3 DNA sequence: TGTGCCAGCAGCTGGGACAGAGACACAGATACGCAGTATTTT. This codes for CASSWDRDTDTQYF.

This chain joins TRBV20-1 and TRBJ1-2; D possibly corresponds to TRBD1 (6 bases). V dropped 3 bases and J dropped 6 bases, with 14 bases sitting between them. The germline V gene encodes CDR1 DFQATT and CDR2 SNEGSKA (reference sequence). CDR3 length: 13 residues. In DNA, the CDR3 is TGCAGTGCTAGTGTTCAACAGGGACATGGCTACACCTTC. Its translation: CSASVQQGHGYTF.

This chain joins TRBV30 and TRBJ1-2; a weak D match, TRBD1 (5 bases). The CDR3 length is 14 residues. The germline gives CDR1 GTSNPN, CDR2 SVGIG (reference sequence). V was shortened by 5 bases and J by 5 bases, with 18 bases between the two germline ends. The CDR3, as DNA: TGTGCCTGGGGTGGGACTTCTGGTTGGTATGGCTACACCTTC. Residues: CAWGGTSGWYGYTF.

This clone has just one count. The J gene is TRBJ1-2, the V gene TRBV3-1 (or the pseudogene TRBV3-2); no clear D. The germline V gene encodes CDR1 LGHDT and CDR2 YNNKEL (reference sequence). V lost 2 bases and J lost 0, with 13 bases in between. This CDR3 is 16 amino acids long. In DNA form, the CDR3 reads TGTGCCAGCAGCCAAAACCGCGGAAAAGCTAACTATGGCTACACCTTC. Protein sequence: CASSQNRGKANYGYTF.